These 14 T cell receptor beta chains originate from one sample sequenced in a study of shared clonotypes between healthy human individuals. Assay: immunoSEQ multiplex PCR; the TCRdb copy retains only in-frame clones and omits some. This sample has 1.4 million or so clones, with just under 99% found just once. The sequencing sample was made of naive CD4+ T cells sorted from blood. Indicated subset: CD45RA+ positively selected. These receptors came from a man aged 30-40 years in good health.

The V call is TRBV9, the J call TRBJ2-5; 8 bases map to TRBD2. CDR3 size: 16 residues. V lost 3 bases and J lost 4; bases outside the gene matches: 11. Per germline, CDR1 SGDLS and CDR2 YYNGEE. The CDR3 loop is CASSGSGSGLGETQYF. The DNA for the CDR3 is TGTGCCAGCAGCGGAAGCGGGAGTGGGTTAGGAGAGACCCAGTACTTC.

The J gene is TRBJ1-1, the V gene TRBV2; possible D gene TRBD1, 6 bases. The V gene lost 6 bases and the J gene lost 5 bases, with 16 bases spanning the gap. CDR3 size: 14 residues. The germline gives CDR1 SNHLY, CDR2 FYNNEI. The CDR3 reads CASREQGPSTEAFF. The DNA of the CDR3 is TGTGCCAGCAGGGAACAGGGACCTTCGACTGAAGCTTTCTTT.

V and J are TRBV10-2 and TRBJ2-2, with D tentatively TRBD1 or TRBD2 (5 bases each). Germline CDR1 WSHSY, CDR2 SAAADI. The ends were cut back, 1 base at V and 0 bases at J, with 15 bases in the middle. This CDR3 comprises 18 residues. DNA of the CDR3: TGCGCCAGCAGTGAGTGGGGGTTCGGCAGAACGAACACCGGGGAGCTGTTTTTT. The encoded protein is CASSEWGFGRTNTGELFF.

The chain couples TRBV2 to TRBJ2-1; no firm D call. The CDR3 loop spans 13 amino acids. V dropped 5 bases and J dropped 5 bases, with 10 bases sitting between them. Germline lookup yields CDR1 SNHLY and CDR2 FYNNEI. The DNA for the CDR3 is TGTGCCAGCAGTATTAGAGAGGACAATGAGCAGTTCTTC. Translation gives CASSIREDNEQFF.

The CDR3 protein is CASSLSGGVRFF. DNA of the CDR3: TGTGCCAGCAGTTTATCCGGGGGGGTTCGTTTCTTC. The rearrangement links TRBV27 to TRBJ2-1, with TRBD2 matching 8 bases. V trimming: 0 bases; J trimming: 16 bases; junction bases outside the gene matches: 5. The CDR3 consists of 12 residues. Germline CDR1 and CDR2: MNHEY and SMNVEV (reference sequence).

The chain has TRBV19 and TRBJ2-2; D is uncertain. CDR1 is LNHDA, CDR2 SQIVND, per germline (reference sequence). This CDR3 has 15 residues. The ends were cut back, 2 bases at V and 2 bases at J, with 9 bases in the middle. The CDR3 is CASSIRRLNTGELFF. The CDR3 DNA sequence: TGTGCCAGTAGTATAAGGCGGCTTAACACCGGGGAGCTGTTTTTT.

The rearrangement uses TRBV5-1 and TRBJ1-1; TRBD1 is a possible D gene (6 bases). Germline values: CDR1 SGHRS, CDR2 YFSETQ. Trimming left V 3 bases short and J 0 bases short, with 9 bases between. This CDR3 has 14 amino acids. The chain's CDR3 is CASSWRDMNTEAFF. As DNA, the CDR3 is TGCGCCAGCAGCTGGAGGGACATGAACACTGAAGCTTTCTTT.

This chain joins TRBV28 and TRBJ1-1, with D unresolved. V shed 2 bases and J shed 0 bases, with 13 bases lying between them. The CDR3 covers 16 residues. Germline V gene data show CDR1 as MDHEN and CDR2 as SYDVKM. For the CDR3, the DNA is TGTGCCAGCAGTTTACTGGGAGGAAATTTGAACACTGAAGCTTTCTTT. Translated: CASSLLGGNLNTEAFF.

A single count supports this clone. The CDR3 DNA reads TGTGCCAGCAGCCGCCCCGCCGGGACAGTGACTAGCGAGCAGTACTTC. Translated, it gives CASSRPAGTVTSEQYF. The chain recombines TRBV7-9 with TRBJ2-7, with a weak D call TRBD1 (7 bases). This CDR3 comprises 16 residues. The germline CDR1 and CDR2 sequences are SEHNR and FQNEAQ (reference sequence). V lost 5 bases, J lost 6 bases, and 23 bases lay in between.

Concerning this clone itself: Other DNA sequences within the sample encode an identical CDR3. J is TRBJ2-5 and V is TRBV5-1; D unclear. Germline CDR1 is SGHRS and CDR2 is YFSETQ. Between the trimmed V and J ends, which lost 0 bases and 1 base, there was a span of 7 bases. The length of the CDR3 is 14 residues. This chain's CDR3 is CASSLAGPQETQYF. The CDR3 coding sequence is TGCGCCAGCAGCTTGGCCGGGCCCCAAGAGACCCAGTACTTC. Based on the CDR3 plus reference TRBV5-1 and TRBJ2-5, the full variable domain is KAGVTQTPRYLIKTRGQQVTLSCSPISGHRSVSWYQQTPGQGLQFLFEYFSETQRNKGNFPGRFSGRQFSNSRSEMNVSTLELGDSALYLCASSLAGPQETQYFGPGTRLLVL.

The V and J genes are TRBV7-8 and TRBJ2-5; unclear D gene. The V end was cut by 5 bases, the J end by 5 bases, with 27 bases between. Germline CDR1 SGHVS, CDR2 FQNEAQ. The CDR3 extends over 18 amino acids. The CDR3 DNA reads TGTGCCAGCAGCGCAGAGGTAGGGTCTTGGGGTGATGGCGAGACCCAGTACTTC. This translates into CASSAEVGSWGDGETQYF.

This clone was seen a single time. The chain carries TRBV7-2 and TRBJ1-2, with 7 bases identical to TRBD1. The CDR3 covers 14 residues. With V trimmed by 5 bases and J by 2 bases, 5 bases remained unmatched. CDR1 SGHTA and CDR2 FQGNSA come from the germline V gene. The chain's CDR3 is CASSEGQENYGYTF. CDR3 coding DNA: TGTGCCAGCAGCGAAGGACAGGAAAACTATGGCTACACCTTC. Together with reference TRBV7-2 and TRBJ1-2, the CDR3 gives the full variable domain: GAGVSQSPSNKVTEKGKDVELRCDPISGHTALYWYRQSLGQGLEFLIYFQGNSAPDKSGLPSDRFSAERTGGSVSTLTIQRTQQEDSAVYLCASSEGQENYGYTFGSGTRLTVV.

V usage is TRBV7-9 and J usage is TRBJ2-5, with D perhaps being TRBD1 or TRBD2 (6 bases each). Trimming took 11 bases from V and 1 from J, leaving 14 bases between them. CDR3 length: 13 amino acids. Germline V gene data show CDR1 as SEHNR and CDR2 as FQNEAQ (reference sequence). The CDR3 DNA reads TGTGCCCCAGGGGAGGCGGGCCAAGAGACCCAGTACTTC. Its protein product is CAPGEAGQETQYF.

DNA of the CDR3: TGTGCCAGTAGTGTTGAGGGAGGGGCCTCCTACGAGCAGTACTTC. Protein sequence: CASSVEGGASYEQYF. This sequence joins TRBV19 and TRBJ2-7, with TRBD2 matching 7 bases. Looked up from germline, CDR1 is LNHDA and CDR2 is SQIVND (reference sequence). With 5 bases clipped from V and 0 bases from J, the junction kept 7 bases outside the gene matches. The CDR3 has 15 amino acids.